These T cell receptor beta chains were read from a single sample in a study of blood T cell repertoires in COVID-19. TCRdb's copy holds only in-frame clones and misses some; the assay was immunoSEQ multiplex PCR. The sample consists of 100,000 to 140,000 clones, approximately 88% of them appearing once. Sample: peripheral blood. The source is a human donor in a cohort sampled during active COVID-19. Both conserved end residues are part of each CDR3. Fields, in order: D gene, V gene, clone size, CDR3 length, CDR3 protein. The D gene is left open where the match is weak. Expanded clones get a size class; other rows say once, few or many, or leave the size out.

d_gene: -
v_gene: TRBV3-1/TRBV3-2
abundance: -
len: 13
CDR3aa: CASSQGSVGTQYF

d_gene: -
v_gene: TRBV5-1
abundance: -
len: 14
CDR3aa: CASSLGRKTQGYTF

d_gene: TRBD2
v_gene: TRBV19
abundance: -
len: 16
CDR3aa: CASSMASGRAWNEQYF

d_gene: -
v_gene: TRBV28
abundance: -
len: 16
CDR3aa: CASSLPSLRASYGYTF

d_gene: TRBD1
v_gene: TRBV6-7
abundance: once
len: 16
CDR3aa: CASSYSTGQGVSPLHF

d_gene: -
v_gene: TRBV10-3
abundance: -
len: 14
CDR3aa: CAISGTSNNEKLFF

d_gene: TRBD1
v_gene: TRBV24-1
abundance: -
len: 16
CDR3aa: CATSDSAGTGAYGYTF

d_gene: -
v_gene: TRBV27
abundance: -
len: 15
CDR3aa: CATKIGTPSYNEQFF

d_gene: -
v_gene: TRBV28
abundance: -
len: 15
CDR3aa: CASSPQTVGNSPLHF

d_gene: -
v_gene: TRBV6-5
abundance: -
len: 13
CDR3aa: CASRGLNTGELFF

d_gene: -
v_gene: TRBV7-9
abundance: -
len: 15
CDR3aa: CASSLASPNTGELFF

d_gene: -
v_gene: TRBV5-6
abundance: -
len: 14
CDR3aa: CASRGRGSSYGYTF